The 5 T cell receptor beta chains below come from one sample, sequenced in a study of blood T cell repertoires in COVID-19. TCRdb keeps only in-frame clones here, not all; method: immunoSEQ multiplex PCR. The table has 110,000 or so clones, around 85% seen once. Specimen: peripheral blood. Receptors originate from a human donor in a cohort sampled during active COVID-19.

The rearrangement links TRBV27 to TRBJ1-2; D is uncertain. From germline, CDR1 is MNHEY and CDR2 SMNVEV (reference sequence). The CDR3 runs 13 residues. With 2 bases removed from V and 8 bases from J, the gap between germline ends came to 12 bases. CDR3 loop: CASSLGWSSGYTF. CDR3 coding DNA: TGTGCCAGCAGTTTAGGCTGGAGTTCGGGCTACACCTTC.

This rearrangement joins TRBV11-2 to TRBJ1-2; D remains unclear. The V end lost 3 bases, the J end lost 6 bases, and 11 bases lay between the germline ends. Germline CDR1 SGHAT, CDR2 FQNNGV. The CDR3 is made up of 13 amino acids. Written as DNA, the CDR3 is TGTGCCAGCAGCTTGTCTGGCCCGAATGGCTACACCTTC. Translating it yields CASSLSGPNGYTF.

The chain combines TRBV5-4 with TRBJ2-2; 9 nucleotides align to TRBD1. The length of the CDR3 is 15 residues. Germline CDR1 is SGHNT and CDR2 is YYREEE (reference sequence). After removal of 4 bases from V and 4 bases from J, the junction contained 5 bases not matched to a gene. The CDR3 sequence: CASSAGTGPTGELFF. The CDR3 nucleotides read TGTGCCAGCAGCGCGGGGACAGGGCCCACCGGGGAGCTGTTTTTT.

CDR3 sequence (DNA): TGTGCCAGCAGACTAGCGGGGGGAGCAGATACGCAGTATTTT. This gives the protein CASRLAGGADTQYF. The chain joins TRBV28 to TRBJ2-3; TRBD2 matches 12 bases. The CDR3 has 14 residues. Germline V gene data show CDR1 as MDHEN and CDR2 as SYDVKM. The J segment lost 4 bases and the V segment lost 6 bases, leaving 2 bases of the junction unmatched.

The genes are TRBV9 and TRBJ2-3; D perhaps matches TRBD2 (7 bases). Germline CDR1 SGDLS, CDR2 YYNGEE. This CDR3 region has 15 residues. V lost 0 bases and J lost 6, with 14 bases in between. CDR3 bases: TGTGCCAGCAGCGTAGGGGGGGGCCCTTTGGATACGCAGTATTTT. This translates into CASSVGGGPLDTQYF.